Below, 8 T cell receptor beta chains from the same sample are listed, as sequenced in a study of technical replicates of blood from a handful of donors. The protocol was immunoSEQ multiplex PCR, while the TCRdb copy is restricted to in-frame clones and leaves out a portion. The sample has 55,000 to 75,000 clones; roughly 94% are singletons. The source material was T cells isolated from PBMCs. The receptor source for this set is a human donor in good health.

This clone occurred many times. V and J are TRBV18 and TRBJ2-5; 8 nucleotides line up with TRBD2. Germline CDR1 is KGHSH and CDR2 is LQKENI. After removal of 1 base from V and 2 bases from J, the junction contained 0 bases not matched to a gene. This CDR3 spans 14 amino acids. In nucleotides, the CDR3 is TGTGCCAGCTCACCACGCGGGGGGCAAGAGACCCAGTACTTC. Encoded protein: CASSPRGGQETQYF.

This clone appeared once. The DNA of the CDR3 is TGCGCCAGCAGCCCGGGACAGGGAAGCTATGGCTACACCTTC. Translating gives CASSPGQGSYGYTF. This chain uses TRBV4-3 with TRBJ1-2; 9 nucleotides line up with TRBD1. After removal of 4 bases from V and 4 bases from J, the junction contained 4 bases not matched to a gene. This CDR3 is 14 amino acids long. Germline-derived CDR1 and CDR2 are LGHNA and YSLEER.

The chain joins TRBV7-2 to TRBJ2-5, with D perhaps TRBD2 (5 bases). The CDR3 contains 18 residues. The V and J ends lost 1 base and 1 base respectively, with 19 bases between them. Germline V gives CDR1 SGHTA, CDR2 FQGNSA. The CDR3 DNA reads TGTGCCAGCAGCTTAGAGTTTGGAGTGGGGAGCTTCCAAGAGACCCAGTACTTC. It translates to CASSLEFGVGSFQETQYF.

V and J are TRBV4-2 and TRBJ2-4; TRBD1 matches at 7 bases. The length of the CDR3 is 16 residues. The trim removed 0 bases at V and 8 bases at J, leaving 10 bases unmatched. The V gene's germline CDR1 is LGHNA and CDR2 YNFKEQ. CDR3 residues: CASSQDLTGPVDIQYF. Written as DNA, the CDR3 is TGTGCCAGCAGCCAAGACTTGACAGGGCCGGTAGACATTCAGTACTTC.

V and J are TRBV29-1 and TRBJ1-2; D is unclear. Germline lookup yields CDR1 SQVTM and CDR2 ANQGSEA. CDR3 length: 13 amino acids. V was shortened by 4 bases and J by 8 bases, with 17 bases between the two germline ends. The CDR3 protein is CSVVRVQGYGYTF. DNA for the CDR3: TGCAGCGTTGTGAGGGTCCAAGGTTACGGCTACACCTTC.

This clone was seen more than once but under ten times. The chain employs TRBV5-5 and TRBJ2-7; TRBD1 aligns across 10 bases. J gave up 4 bases and V 4 bases, and 5 bases lay outside the gene matches. CDR1 and CDR2 from the germline V gene are SGHKS and YYEKEE (reference sequence). The CDR3 has 14 amino acids. Written as DNA, the CDR3 is TGTGCCAGCAGCCTCCCGGGACAGGGGTACGAGCAGTACTTC. Protein sequence: CASSLPGQGYEQYF.

This clone was counted between two and nine times. The chain combines TRBV6-5 with TRBJ2-2; no reliable D call. V was cut by 0 bases and J by 1 base, with 9 bases left in between. The CDR3 spans 16 residues. Germline CDR1 MNHEY, CDR2 SVGAGI. CDR3 in amino acids: CASSYSTTMNTGELFF. The CDR3 bases are TGTGCCAGCAGTTACTCGACGACAATGAACACCGGGGAGCTGTTTTTT.

As DNA, the CDR3 is TGTGCCAGCAGCAATAGGGAGGAGACCCAGTACTTC. Protein product: CASSNREETQYF. This sequence joins TRBV21-1 and TRBJ2-5; the D segment call TRBD2 is taken from the table without a DNA check. TRBV21-1 is flagged as a pseudogene. The CDR3 runs to 12 residues.